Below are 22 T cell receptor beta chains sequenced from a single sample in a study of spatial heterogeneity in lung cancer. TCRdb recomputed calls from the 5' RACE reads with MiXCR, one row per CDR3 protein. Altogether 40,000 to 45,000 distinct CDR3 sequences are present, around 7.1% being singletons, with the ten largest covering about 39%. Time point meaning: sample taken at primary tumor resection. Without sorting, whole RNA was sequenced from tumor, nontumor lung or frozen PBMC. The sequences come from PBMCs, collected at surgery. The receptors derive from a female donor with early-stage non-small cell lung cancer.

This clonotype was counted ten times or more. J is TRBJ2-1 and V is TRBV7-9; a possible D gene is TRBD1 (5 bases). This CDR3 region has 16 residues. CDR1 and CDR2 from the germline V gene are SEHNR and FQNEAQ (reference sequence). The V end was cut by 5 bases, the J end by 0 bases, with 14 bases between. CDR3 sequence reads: CASSPPGGASYNEQFF. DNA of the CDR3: TGTGCCAGCAGCCCCCCCGGTGGGGCCTCCTACAATGAGCAGTTCTTC.

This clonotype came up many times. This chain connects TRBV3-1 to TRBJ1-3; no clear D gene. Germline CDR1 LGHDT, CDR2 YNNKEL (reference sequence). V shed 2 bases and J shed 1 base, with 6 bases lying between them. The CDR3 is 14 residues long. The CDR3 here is CASSQRTSGNTIYF. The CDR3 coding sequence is TGTGCCAGCAGCCAAAGGACGTCTGGAAACACCATATATTTT.

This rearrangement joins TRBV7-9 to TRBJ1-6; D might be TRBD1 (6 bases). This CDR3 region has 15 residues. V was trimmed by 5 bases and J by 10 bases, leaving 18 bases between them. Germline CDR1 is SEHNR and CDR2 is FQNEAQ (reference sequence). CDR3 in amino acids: CASSPFTGSESPLHF. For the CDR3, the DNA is TGTGCCAGCAGCCCTTTCACAGGGTCGGAATCACCCCTCCACTTT.

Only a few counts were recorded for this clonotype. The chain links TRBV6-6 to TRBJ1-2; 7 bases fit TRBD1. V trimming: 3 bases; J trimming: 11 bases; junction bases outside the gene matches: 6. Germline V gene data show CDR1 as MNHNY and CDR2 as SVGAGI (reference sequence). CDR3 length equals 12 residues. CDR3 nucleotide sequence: TGTGCCAGCAGTTATCCGACAGGGATGTACACCTTC. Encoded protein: CASSYPTGMYTF.

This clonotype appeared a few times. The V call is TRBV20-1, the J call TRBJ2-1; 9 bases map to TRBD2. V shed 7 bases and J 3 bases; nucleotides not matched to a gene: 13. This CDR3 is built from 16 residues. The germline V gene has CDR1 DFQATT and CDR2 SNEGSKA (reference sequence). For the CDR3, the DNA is TGCAGTGTTCAGGGCGGGGGGGCCTCATTCTACAATGAGCAGTTCTTC. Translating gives CSVQGGGASFYNEQFF.

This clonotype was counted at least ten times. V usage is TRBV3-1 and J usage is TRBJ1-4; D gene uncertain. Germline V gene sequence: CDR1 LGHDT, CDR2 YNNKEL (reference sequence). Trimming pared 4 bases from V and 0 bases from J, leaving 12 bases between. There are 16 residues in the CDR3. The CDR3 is CASSPGRISTNEKLFF. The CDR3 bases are TGTGCCAGCAGCCCTGGGAGGATCTCAACTAATGAAAAACTGTTTTTT. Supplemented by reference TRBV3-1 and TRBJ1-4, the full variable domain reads DTAVSQTPKYLVTQMGNDKSIKCEQNLGHDTMYWYKQDSKKFLKIMFSYNNKELIINETVPNRFSPKSPDKAHLNLHINSLELGDSAVYFCASSPGRISTNEKLFFGSGTQLSVL.

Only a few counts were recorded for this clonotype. CDR3 nucleotides: TGTGCCAGCGTTAGGGTTCTAGCGGGTATCCAAGAGACCCAGTACTTC. Its protein is CASVRVLAGIQETQYF. The V and J genes are TRBV6-1 and TRBJ2-5; TRBD2 matches 8 bases. Germline V lookup: CDR1 MNHNS, CDR2 SASEGT. CDR3 length: 16 residues. V shed 8 bases, J shed 1 base, and the junction held 12 bases outside the gene matches.

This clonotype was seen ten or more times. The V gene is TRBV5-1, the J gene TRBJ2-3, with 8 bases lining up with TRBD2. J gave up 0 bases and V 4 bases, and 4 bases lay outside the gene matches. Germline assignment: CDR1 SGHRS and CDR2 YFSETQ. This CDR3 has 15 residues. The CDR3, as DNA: TGCGCCAGCAGCGTTAGCGGGGCCAGCACAGATACGCAGTATTTT. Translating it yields CASSVSGASTDTQYF.

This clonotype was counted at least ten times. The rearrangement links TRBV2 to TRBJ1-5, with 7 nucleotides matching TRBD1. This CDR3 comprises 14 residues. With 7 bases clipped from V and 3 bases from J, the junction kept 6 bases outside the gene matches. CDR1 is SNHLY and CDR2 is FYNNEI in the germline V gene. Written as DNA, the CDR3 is TGTGCCAGCACGGGACAGAGCCTCAATCAGCCCCAGCATTTT. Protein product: CASTGQSLNQPQHF. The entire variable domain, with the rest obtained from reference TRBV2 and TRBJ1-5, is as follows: EPEVTQTPSHQVTQMGQEVILRCVPISNHLYFYWYRQILGQKVEFLVSFYNNEISEKSEIFDDQFSVERPDGSNFTLKIRSTKLEDSAMYFCASTGQSLNQPQHFGDGTRLSIL.

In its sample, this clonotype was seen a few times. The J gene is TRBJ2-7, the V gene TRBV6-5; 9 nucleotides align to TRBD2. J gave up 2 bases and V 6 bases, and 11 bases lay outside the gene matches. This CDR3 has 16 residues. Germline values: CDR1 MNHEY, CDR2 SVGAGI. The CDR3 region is CASRTSSGVGTYEQYF. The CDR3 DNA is TGTGCCAGCAGGACGTCTAGCGGGGTAGGGACCTACGAGCAGTACTTC.

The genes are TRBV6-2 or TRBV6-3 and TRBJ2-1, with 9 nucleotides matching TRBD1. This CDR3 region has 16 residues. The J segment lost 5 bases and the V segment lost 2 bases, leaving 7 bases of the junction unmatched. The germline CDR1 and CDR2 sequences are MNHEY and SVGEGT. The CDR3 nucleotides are TGTGCCAGCAGTTACCCACGGACAGGGGCTGACAATGAGCAGTTCTTC. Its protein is CASSYPRTGADNEQFF.

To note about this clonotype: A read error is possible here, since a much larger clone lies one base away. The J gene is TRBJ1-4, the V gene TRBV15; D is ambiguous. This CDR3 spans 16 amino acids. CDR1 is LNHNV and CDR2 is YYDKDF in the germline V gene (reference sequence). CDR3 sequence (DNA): TGTACCACCAGCAGCCCCTCGGAGAAAACTAATGAAAAACTGTTTTTT. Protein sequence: CTTSSPSEKTNEKLFF.

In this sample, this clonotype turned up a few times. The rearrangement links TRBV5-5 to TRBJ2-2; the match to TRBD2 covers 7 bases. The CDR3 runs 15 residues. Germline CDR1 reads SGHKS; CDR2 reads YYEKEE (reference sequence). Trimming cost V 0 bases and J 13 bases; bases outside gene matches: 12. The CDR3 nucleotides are TGTGCCAGCAGCTTGGCCTGGGAGGGATTCGGTGGGCTGTTTTTT. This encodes CASSLAWEGFGGLFF.

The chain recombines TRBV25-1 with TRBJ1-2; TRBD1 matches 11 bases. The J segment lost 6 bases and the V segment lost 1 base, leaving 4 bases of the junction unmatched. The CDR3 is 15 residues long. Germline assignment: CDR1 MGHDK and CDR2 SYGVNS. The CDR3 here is CASSESGTGGNGYTF. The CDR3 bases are TGTGCCAGCAGTGAATCCGGGACAGGGGGAAATGGCTACACCTTC.

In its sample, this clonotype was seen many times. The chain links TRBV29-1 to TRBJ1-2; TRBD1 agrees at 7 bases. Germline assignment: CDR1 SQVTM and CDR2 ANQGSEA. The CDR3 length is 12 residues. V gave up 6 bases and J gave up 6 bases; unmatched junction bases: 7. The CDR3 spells CSVTQGGDGYTF. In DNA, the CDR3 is TGCAGCGTGACCCAGGGGGGGGATGGCTACACCTTC.

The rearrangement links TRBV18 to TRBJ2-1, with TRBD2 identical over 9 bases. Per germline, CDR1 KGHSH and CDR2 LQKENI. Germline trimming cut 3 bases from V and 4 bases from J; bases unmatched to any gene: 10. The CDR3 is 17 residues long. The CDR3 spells CASSPIYSSGGYNEQFF. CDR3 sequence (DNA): TGTGCCAGCTCACCCATTTATTCAAGCGGGGGGTACAATGAGCAGTTCTTC.

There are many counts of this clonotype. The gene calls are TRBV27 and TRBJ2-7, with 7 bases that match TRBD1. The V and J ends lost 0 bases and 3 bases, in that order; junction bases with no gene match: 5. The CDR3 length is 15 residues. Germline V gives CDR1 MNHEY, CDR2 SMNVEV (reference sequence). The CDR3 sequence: CASSLSPRQGYEQYF. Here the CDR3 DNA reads TGTGCCAGCAGTTTATCCCCGCGACAGGGCTACGAGCAGTACTTC.

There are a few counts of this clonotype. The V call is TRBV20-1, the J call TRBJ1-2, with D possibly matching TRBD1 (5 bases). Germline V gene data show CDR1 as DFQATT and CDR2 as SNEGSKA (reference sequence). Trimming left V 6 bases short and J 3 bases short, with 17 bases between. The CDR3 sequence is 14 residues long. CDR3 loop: CSAPFSGFDYGYTF. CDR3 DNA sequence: TGCAGTGCCCCGTTCTCAGGGTTCGACTATGGCTACACCTTC.

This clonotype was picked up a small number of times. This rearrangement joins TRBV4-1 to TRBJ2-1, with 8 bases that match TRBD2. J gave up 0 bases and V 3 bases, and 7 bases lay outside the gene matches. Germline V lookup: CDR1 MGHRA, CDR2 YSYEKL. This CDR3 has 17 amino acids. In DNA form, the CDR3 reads TGCGCCAGCAGCCAGACCGGGGGGGCACTCTCCTACAATGAGCAGTTCTTC. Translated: CASSQTGGALSYNEQFF.

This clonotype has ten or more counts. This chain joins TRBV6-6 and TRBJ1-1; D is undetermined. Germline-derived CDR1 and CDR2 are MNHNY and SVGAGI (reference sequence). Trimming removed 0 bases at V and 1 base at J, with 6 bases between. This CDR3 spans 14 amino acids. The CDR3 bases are TGTGCCAGCAGTTACTCGTTTCAGAACACTGAAGCTTTCTTT. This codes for CASSYSFQNTEAFF.

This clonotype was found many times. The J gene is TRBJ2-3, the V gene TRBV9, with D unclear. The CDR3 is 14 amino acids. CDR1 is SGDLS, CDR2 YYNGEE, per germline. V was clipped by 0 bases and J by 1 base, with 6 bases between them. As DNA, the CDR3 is TGTGCCAGCAGCGTAGCTCAGGGCACAGATACGCAGTATTTT. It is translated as CASSVAQGTDTQYF.

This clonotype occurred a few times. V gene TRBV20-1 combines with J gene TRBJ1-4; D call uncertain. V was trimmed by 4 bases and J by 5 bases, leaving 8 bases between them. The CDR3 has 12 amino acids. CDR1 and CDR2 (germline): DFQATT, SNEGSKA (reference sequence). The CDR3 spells CSANVRNEKLFF. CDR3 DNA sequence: TGCAGTGCTAACGTAAGGAATGAAAAACTGTTTTTT.